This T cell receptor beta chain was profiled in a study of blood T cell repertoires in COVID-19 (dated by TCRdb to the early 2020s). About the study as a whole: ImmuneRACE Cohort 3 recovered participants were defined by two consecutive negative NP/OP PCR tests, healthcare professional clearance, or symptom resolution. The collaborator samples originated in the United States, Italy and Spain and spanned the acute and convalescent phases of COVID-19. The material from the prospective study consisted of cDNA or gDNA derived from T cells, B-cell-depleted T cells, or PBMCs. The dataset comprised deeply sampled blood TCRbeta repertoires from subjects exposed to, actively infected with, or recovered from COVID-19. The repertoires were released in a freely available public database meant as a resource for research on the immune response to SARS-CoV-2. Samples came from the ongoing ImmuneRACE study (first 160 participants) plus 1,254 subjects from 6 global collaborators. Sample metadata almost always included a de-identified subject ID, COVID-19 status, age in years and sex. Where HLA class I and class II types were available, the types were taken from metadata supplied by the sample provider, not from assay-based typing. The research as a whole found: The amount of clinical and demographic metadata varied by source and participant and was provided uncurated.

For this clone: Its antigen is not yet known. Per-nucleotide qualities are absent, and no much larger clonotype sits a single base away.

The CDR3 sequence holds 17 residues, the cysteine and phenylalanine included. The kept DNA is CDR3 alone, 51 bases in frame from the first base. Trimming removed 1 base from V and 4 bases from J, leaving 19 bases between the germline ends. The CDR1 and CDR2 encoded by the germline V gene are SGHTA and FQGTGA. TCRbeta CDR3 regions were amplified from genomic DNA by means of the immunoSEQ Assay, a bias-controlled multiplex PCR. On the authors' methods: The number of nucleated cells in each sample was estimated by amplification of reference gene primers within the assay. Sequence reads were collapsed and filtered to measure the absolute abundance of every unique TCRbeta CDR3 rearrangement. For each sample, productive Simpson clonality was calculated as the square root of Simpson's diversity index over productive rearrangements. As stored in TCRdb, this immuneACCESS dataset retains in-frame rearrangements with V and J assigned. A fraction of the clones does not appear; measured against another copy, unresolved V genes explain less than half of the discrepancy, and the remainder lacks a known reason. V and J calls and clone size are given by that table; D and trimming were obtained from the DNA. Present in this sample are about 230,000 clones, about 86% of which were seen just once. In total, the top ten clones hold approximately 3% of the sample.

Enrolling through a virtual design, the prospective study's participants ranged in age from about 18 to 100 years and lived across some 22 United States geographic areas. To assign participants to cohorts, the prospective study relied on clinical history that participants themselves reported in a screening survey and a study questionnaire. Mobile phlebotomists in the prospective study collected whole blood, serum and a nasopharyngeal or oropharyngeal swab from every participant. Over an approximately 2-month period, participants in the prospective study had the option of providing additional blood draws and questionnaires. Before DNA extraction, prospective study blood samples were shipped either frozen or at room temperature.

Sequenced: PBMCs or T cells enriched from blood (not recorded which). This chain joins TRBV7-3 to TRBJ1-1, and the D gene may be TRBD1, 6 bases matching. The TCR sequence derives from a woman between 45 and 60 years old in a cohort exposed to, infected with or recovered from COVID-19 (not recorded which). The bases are TGTGCCAGCAGCTTAAGAGGTCTTGGGGGCGCAGGCACTGAAGCTTTCTTT. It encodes CASSLRGLGGAGTEAFF.